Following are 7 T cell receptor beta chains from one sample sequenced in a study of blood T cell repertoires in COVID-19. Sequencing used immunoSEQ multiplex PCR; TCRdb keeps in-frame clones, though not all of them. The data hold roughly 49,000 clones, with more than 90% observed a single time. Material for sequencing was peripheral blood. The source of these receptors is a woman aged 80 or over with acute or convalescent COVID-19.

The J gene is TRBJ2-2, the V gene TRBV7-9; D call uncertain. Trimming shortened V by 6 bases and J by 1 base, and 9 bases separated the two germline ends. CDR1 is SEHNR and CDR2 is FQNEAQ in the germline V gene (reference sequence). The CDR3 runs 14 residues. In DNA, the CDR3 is TGTGCCAGCAGACGCCCCGGGAACACCGGGGAGCTGTTTTTT. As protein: CASRRPGNTGELFF.

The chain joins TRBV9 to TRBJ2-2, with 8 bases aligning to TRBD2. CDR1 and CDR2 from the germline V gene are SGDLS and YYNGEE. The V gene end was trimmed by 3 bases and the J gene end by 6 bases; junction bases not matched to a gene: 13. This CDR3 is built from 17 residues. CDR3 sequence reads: CASSGWVAGRMAGELFF. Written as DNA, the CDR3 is TGTGCCAGCAGCGGCTGGGTAGCGGGAAGGATGGCCGGGGAGCTGTTTTTT. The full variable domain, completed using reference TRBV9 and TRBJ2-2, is DSGVTQTPKHLITATGQRVTLRCSPRSGDLSVYWYQQSLDQGLQFLIQYYNGEERAKGNILERFSAQQFPDLHSELNLSSLELGDSALYFCASSGWVAGRMAGELFFGEGSRLTVL.

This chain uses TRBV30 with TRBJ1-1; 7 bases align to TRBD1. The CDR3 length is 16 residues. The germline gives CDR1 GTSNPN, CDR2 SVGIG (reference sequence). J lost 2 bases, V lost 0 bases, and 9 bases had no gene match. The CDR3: CAWSVPFDRANTEAFF. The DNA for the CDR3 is TGTGCCTGGAGTGTTCCCTTCGACAGGGCAAACACTGAAGCTTTCTTT. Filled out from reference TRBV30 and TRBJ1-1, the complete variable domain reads SQTIHQWPATLVQPVGSPLSLECTVEGTSNPNLYWYRQAAGRGLQLLFYSVGIGQISSEVPQNLSASRPQDRQFILSSKKLLLSDSGFYLCAWSVPFDRANTEAFFGQGTRLTVV.

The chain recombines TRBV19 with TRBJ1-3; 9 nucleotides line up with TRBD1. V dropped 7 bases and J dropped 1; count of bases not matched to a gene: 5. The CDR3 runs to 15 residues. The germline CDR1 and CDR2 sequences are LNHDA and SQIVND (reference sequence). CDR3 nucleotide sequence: TGTGCCAGTACCCCCGGGACAGGGTCTGGAAACACCATATATTTT. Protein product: CASTPGTGSGNTIYF.

CDR3 in DNA: TGTGCCAGCAGTCGGACACAGGGTCTGCGGACTGAAGCTTTCTTT. Its translation is CASSRTQGLRTEAFF. V usage is TRBV6-5 and J usage is TRBJ1-1; the D gene is possibly TRBD1 (6 bases). Germline V CDR1 and CDR2: MNHEY, SVGAGI. Trimming removed 5 bases from V and 5 bases from J, with 18 bases in between. The CDR3 consists of 15 residues.

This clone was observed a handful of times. The CDR3: CASSSYRGDTEAFF. CDR3 in DNA: TGTGCCAGCAGCTCCTATCGGGGGGACACTGAAGCTTTCTTT. This sequence joins TRBV7-9 and TRBJ1-1, with TRBD1 as a possible D gene (5 bases). Germline lookup yields CDR1 SEHNR and CDR2 FQNEAQ (reference sequence). Trimming pared 4 bases from V and 3 bases from J, leaving 12 bases between. This CDR3 is 14 amino acids long. The variable domain in full, completed from reference TRBV7-9 and TRBJ1-1, reads DTGVSQNPRHKITKRGQNVTFRCDPISEHNRLYWYRQTLGQGPEFLTYFQNEAQLEKSRLLSDRFSAERPKGSFSTLEIQRTEQGDSAMYLCASSSYRGDTEAFFGQGTRLTVV.

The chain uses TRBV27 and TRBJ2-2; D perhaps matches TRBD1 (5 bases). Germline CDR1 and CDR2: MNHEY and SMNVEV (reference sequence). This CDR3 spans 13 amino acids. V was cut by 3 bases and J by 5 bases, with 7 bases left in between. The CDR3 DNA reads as TGTGCCAGCAGTTTCTCAGGGACCGGGGAGCTGTTTTTT. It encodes CASSFSGTGELFF.